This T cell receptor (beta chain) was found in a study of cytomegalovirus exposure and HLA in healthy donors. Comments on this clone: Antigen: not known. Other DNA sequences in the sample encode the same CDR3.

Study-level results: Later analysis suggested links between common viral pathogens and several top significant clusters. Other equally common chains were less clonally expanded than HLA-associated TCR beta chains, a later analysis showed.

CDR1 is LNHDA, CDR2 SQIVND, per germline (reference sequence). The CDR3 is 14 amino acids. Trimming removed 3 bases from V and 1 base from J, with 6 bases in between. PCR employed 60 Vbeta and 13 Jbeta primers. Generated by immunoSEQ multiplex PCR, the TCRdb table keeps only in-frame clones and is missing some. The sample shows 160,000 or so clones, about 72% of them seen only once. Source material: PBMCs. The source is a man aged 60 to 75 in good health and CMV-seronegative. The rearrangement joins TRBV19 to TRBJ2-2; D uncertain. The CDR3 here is CASSISRNTGELFF. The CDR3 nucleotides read TGTGCCAGTAGTATCTCGCGGAACACCGGGGAGCTGTTTTTT.